Listed below are T cell receptor beta chains from one sample, sequenced in a study of T-cell memory formation after mild COVID-19. MiXCR, run by TCRdb on the 5' RACE reads, gives a single entry per CDR3 protein. The table shows around 420,000 distinct CDR3 sequences, with 24% occurring only once. The specimen sequenced was PBMCs or a T cell subset sorted from them (not recorded which). The receptors were gathered from an adult woman who had mild COVID-19 (a few samples of this study predate the infection). Cell type and time point are not known. Both conserved end residues are part of each CDR3. The D gene is left open where the match is weak. The listing skips clone size in some rows; elsewhere it reads once, few, many or a size class.

TRBJ1-1 NA NA TRBV20-1 TGCAGCCCCTTTAGCGTGGAGGGGAACACTGAAGCTTTCTTT CSPFSVEGNTEAFF
TRBJ2-1 NA few TRBV6-2/TRBV6-3 TGTGCCAGCAGTTACCCAAACAATGAGCAGTTCTTC CASSYPNNEQFF
TRBJ1-1 NA NA TRBV3-1 TGTGCCAGCCTCCTGGAGGGTAGGACTGAAGCTTTCTTT CASLLEGRTEAFF
TRBJ2-7 TRBD1 few TRBV29-1 TGCAGCGTTGAGGGGGTGACAGGGGGCTACACATCCTACGAGCAGTACTTC CSVEGVTGGYTSYEQYF
TRBJ2-2 NA NA TRBV12-3/TRBV12-4 TGTGCCAGCAGTTTCGCGGGGACCACCGGGGAGCTGTTTTTT CASSFAGTTGELFF
TRBJ2-1 TRBD2 once TRBV12-3/TRBV12-4 TGTGCCAGCAGTTCGTTTGGACTAGCGGGGTATGAGCAGTTCTTC CASSSFGLAGYEQFF
TRBJ2-3 TRBD2 NA TRBV24-1 TGTGCCACCACAACGGGGGGGTCGAGCACAGATACGCAGTATTTT CATTTGGSSTDTQYF
TRBJ1-1 TRBD1 NA TRBV29-1 TGCAGCGTTGCCCCGGGACAGGGAGGTACTGAAGCTTTCTTT CSVAPGQGGTEAFF
TRBJ2-3 TRBD2 few TRBV5-1 TGCGCCAGCAGCACCGCGACTAGCGGGGGGATAGATACGCAGTATTTT CASSTATSGGIDTQYF
TRBJ1-5 NA few TRBV4-3 TGCGCCAGCAGCCAAGACCTATTCGGAAAAAATCAGCCCCAGCATTTT CASSQDLFGKNQPQHF
TRBJ2-1 NA many TRBV5-5 TGTGCCAGCAGCCCTCAGGGAGTCCAGGGCAATGAGCAGTTCTTC CASSPQGVQGNEQFF